This TCR beta chain was obtained from a study of T cells in tumors after PD-1 blockade. Study summary: Prior checkpoint blockade, systemic immunosuppressant use, or anti-cancer therapy within 4 weeks excluded patients. Patients received pembrolizumab 200 mg every 3 weeks or cemiplimab 350 mg every 2 weeks. During anti-PD-1 treatment, some patients continued daily vismodegib 150 mg.

Concerning this clone itself: Its target is not known.

The CDR3 is 15 residues long. The V end was cut by 3 bases, the J end by 2 bases, with 16 bases between. Germline V gene sequence: CDR1 GTSNPN, CDR2 SVGIG (reference sequence). General observations from the study: Some novel exhausted tumor clones appeared in pre-treatment blood, suggesting peripheral recruitment.

The repertoire was sequenced with immunoSEQ multiplex PCR; TCRdb's copy has only in-frame clones and lacks some. This table has about 33,000 clones, approximately 78% appearing once. The receptor's source is a human donor with basal cell carcinoma. This chain joins TRBV30 and TRBJ1-1; D is undetermined. The sequencing here drew on PBMCs, taken before anti-PD-1 treatment. This CDR3 is CAWSPRYRGNTEAFF. For the CDR3, the DNA is TGTGCCTGGAGCCCTCGGTACCGGGGAAACACTGAAGCTTTCTTT.